The rows below give T cell receptor beta chains drawn from one sample of a study of graft-versus-host responses after intestinal transplantation. The table came from immunoSEQ multiplex PCR; TCRdb's copy has only in-frame clones and leaves some out. The table records just over 20,000 clones, approximately 92% of them present only once. The material sequenced was PBMCs, taken about 37 weeks after intestinal transplant. The source of these receptors is a human patient who received an intestinal transplant, so some T cells may come from the graft donor. The CDR3 runs from the conserved cysteine through the conserved F or W. D genes are given only for firm matches. Clone sizes are given selectively: once, few, many, or a class where the clone is expanded.

-	TRBV18	TRBJ1-3	TRBD1	TGTGCCAGCTCACTTTTGCCAACAGGGGGTACGGACACCATATATTTT	CASSLLPTGGTDTIYF
-	TRBV5-1	TRBJ2-1	TRBD1	TGCGCCAGCAGCTTGGGTCCCGGGACAGGAGACAATGAGCAGTTCTTC	CASSLGPGTGDNEQFF
-	TRBV6-6	TRBJ2-5	-	TGTGCCAGCAGTTACCCGACAGCGCCCAACCAAGAGACCCAGTACTTC	CASSYPTAPNQETQYF
once	TRBV29-1	TRBJ2-1	-	TGCAGCGTTGAAGATTGGGAGTTGGCAGTCCACAATGAGCAGTTCTTC	CSVEDWELAVHNEQFF
-	TRBV30	TRBJ1-5	-	TGTGCCTGGAGCTTGGGATTCAATCAGCCCCAGCATTTT	CAWSLGFNQPQHF
once	TRBV6-5	TRBJ1-2	TRBD1	TGTGCCAGCAGTTGGACAGGGGGCAACTATGGCTACACCTTC	CASSWTGGNYGYTF
-	TRBV4-1	TRBJ2-7	TRBD1	TGCGCCAGCAGCCAAATGCAAACCGGACAGGGGGCCAACGAGCAGTACTTC	CASSQMQTGQGANEQYF
once	TRBV27	TRBJ2-6	-	TGTGCCAGCAGTTTGGCTTCTGGGGCCAACGTCCTGACTTTC	CASSLASGANVLTF
-	TRBV4-2	TRBJ2-1	TRBD2	TGTGCCAGCAGCCAAGAGACTAGCGGGAGATTATCCGATGAGCAGTTCTTC	CASSQETSGRLSDEQFF
once	TRBV2	TRBJ2-2	TRBD1	TGTGCCAGCAGTGAAATTAGGGACAGGGTCGACACCGGGGAGCTGTTTTTT	CASSEIRDRVDTGELFF
-	TRBV15	TRBJ1-5	-	TGTGCCACCAGCATAGGGCCTAATAGCAATCAGCCCCAGCATTTT	CATSIGPNSNQPQHF
-	TRBV5-1	TRBJ2-7	-	TGCGCCAGCAGCCCGGACGGCTACTACGAGCAGTACTTC	CASSPDGYYEQYF
-	TRBV28	TRBJ2-1	TRBD2	TGTGCCAGCGGGACTAGCGGGAGGGTCAATGAGCAGTTCTTC	CASGTSGRVNEQFF
-	TRBV30	TRBJ2-7	-	TGTGCCTGGAGCCGGGACGCGGACCCCTACGAGCAGTACTTC	CAWSRDADPYEQYF
-	TRBV30	TRBJ2-3	-	TGTGCCTGGAGTGTACTAGGCCTAGATACGCAGTATTTT	CAWSVLGLDTQYF
-	TRBV6-1	TRBJ2-7	-	TGTGCCAGCAGTGAAGCCCCCGGACAGTGGGGCCCCTACGAGCAGTACTTC	CASSEAPGQWGPYEQYF
-	TRBV7-8	TRBJ2-7	-	TGTGCCAGCAGCTTAATCTGGCGGGACGAGCAGTACTTC	CASSLIWRDEQYF
-	TRBV5-6	TRBJ1-4	-	TGTGCCAGCAGCCCTGGGTCAGCCTCTAATGAAAAACTGTTTTTT	CASSPGSASNEKLFF
-	TRBV2	TRBJ1-3	-	TGTGCCAGCAGACTACAGGGAACTGGAAACACCATATATTTT	CASRLQGTGNTIYF
-	TRBV11-2	TRBJ2-7	-	TGTGCCAGCAGCCAGGGGTTTTGGTACGAGCAGTACTTC	CASSQGFWYEQYF
-	TRBV10-2	TRBJ1-1	TRBD1	TGCGCCAGCAGCCCACAGGGGATGAACACTGAAGCTTTCTTT	CASSPQGMNTEAFF
-	TRBV11-2	TRBJ2-7	-	TGTGCCAGCAGCTGGGACACCTACGAGCAGTACTTC	CASSWDTYEQYF
-	TRBV28	TRBJ1-1	-	TGTGCCAGCAGTTTGCTGGGTAGCACTGAAGCTTTCTTT	CASSLLGSTEAFF
-	TRBV19	TRBJ2-5	-	TGTGCCAGTAGTATAGAGAACAGGCAAGAGACCCAGTACTTC	CASSIENRQETQYF
-	TRBV7-3	TRBJ1-6	-	TGTGCCAGCAGCTTAGGAGGGGTTGATTCACCCCTCCACTTT	CASSLGGVDSPLHF
-	TRBV27	TRBJ1-5	-	TGTGCCAGCAGTTTTGTTGGTAGTCAGCCCCAGCATTTT	CASSFVGSQPQHF
-	TRBV7-9	TRBJ2-7	TRBD1	TGTGCCAGCAGCCCAATTAGGGGACAGGGGGTCCACGAGCAGTACTTC	CASSPIRGQGVHEQYF
-	TRBV7-9	TRBJ2-7	-	TGTGCCAGCAGACCCGGGATCAACTACGAGCAGTACTTC	CASRPGINYEQYF
-	TRBV27	TRBJ2-3	-	TGTGCCAGCAGCACAGGGACACTTTTAGATACGCAGTATTTT	CASSTGTLLDTQYF
once	TRBV15	TRBJ2-3	-	TGTGCCACCAGCAGTGATAGCGGACTTTGGCCAGATACGCAGTATTTT	CATSSDSGLWPDTQYF
-	TRBV5-7	TRBJ1-5	TRBD1	TGTGCCAGCACAGACAGGGAGAATCAGCCCCAGCATTTT	CASTDRENQPQHF
-	TRBV2	TRBJ2-5	-	TGTGCCAGCAGTCGAGGGACCCAGTACTTC	CASSRGTQYF
-	TRBV5-1	TRBJ2-7	TRBD2	TGCGCCAGCAGCTTGACTAGCGGCTCCTACGAGCAGTACTTC	CASSLTSGSYEQYF
-	TRBV6-1	TRBJ1-5	-	TGTGCCAGCAGTGAAGTCAGGATCTCGCAGCCCCAGCATTTT	CASSEVRISQPQHF
-	TRBV11-2	TRBJ2-1	-	TGTGCCAGCAGAGTAGGGAGGGGGGGAAGTGAGCAGTTCTTC	CASRVGRGGSEQFF
-	TRBV5-4	TRBJ1-4	-	TGTGCCAGCAGCGCCACAGGTGACCCCAGTGGAAAACTGTTTTTT	CASSATGDPSGKLFF
-	TRBV10-3	TRBJ2-1	TRBD2	TGTGCCATCAGTGAGTCCGGGACTAGCGGTGACAATGAGCAGTTCTTC	CAISESGTSGDNEQFF